A single sample is the source of the 21 T cell receptor beta chains below, sequenced in a study of blood T cell repertoires in COVID-19. TCRdb's copy holds only in-frame clones and misses some; the assay was immunoSEQ multiplex PCR. The sample has roughly 250,000 clones, nearly 85% seen once. Sequencing used peripheral blood. The receptors shown here come from a human donor in a cohort sampled during active COVID-19.

The chain uses TRBV6-5 and TRBJ2-3, with D perhaps TRBD2 (6 bases). The germline CDR1 and CDR2 sequences are MNHEY and SVGAGI. V lost 4 bases and J 4 bases, leaving 12 bases between the germline ends. This CDR3 is built from 14 residues. The CDR3 is CASSSWTTPDTQYF. The CDR3 nucleotides read TGTGCCAGCAGTTCCTGGACTACCCCAGATACGCAGTATTTT.

CDR3: CASSLLESYTF. Here the CDR3 DNA reads TGTGCCAGCAGCCTGCTAGAGAGCTACACCTTC. The chain couples TRBV28 to TRBJ1-2, with no clear D. V was cut by 6 bases and J by 9 bases, with 11 bases left in between. This CDR3 comprises 11 residues. Germline V gene data show CDR1 as MDHEN and CDR2 as SYDVKM.

This chain links TRBV7-2 with TRBJ1-1, with 7 bases identical to TRBD1. Germline CDR1 is SGHTA and CDR2 is FQGNSA. The trim removed 5 bases at V and 4 bases at J, leaving 10 bases unmatched. The CDR3 runs to 15 residues. The chain's CDR3 is CASSPRHRGATEAFF. The CDR3 nucleotides read TGTGCCAGCAGCCCGAGACACAGGGGAGCCACTGAAGCTTTCTTT.

This chain links TRBV12-3 or TRBV12-4 with TRBJ1-2; D remains ambiguous. The ends were cut back, 10 bases at V and 6 bases at J, with 9 bases in the middle. The CDR3 sequence is 10 residues long. For the CDR3, the DNA is TGTGCCACCGAGATGGATGGCTACACCTTC. Encoded protein: CATEMDGYTF.

The chain uses TRBV15 and TRBJ2-1; 12 nucleotides agree with TRBD2. From germline, CDR1 is LNHNV and CDR2 YYDKDF (reference sequence). V was pared by 5 bases and J by 6 bases, with 5 bases of the junction left unmatched. The CDR3 loop spans 15 amino acids. CDR3: CATSRRLAGANEQFF. For the CDR3, the DNA is TGTGCCACCAGCCGAAGACTAGCGGGGGCCAATGAGCAGTTCTTC. Based on the CDR3 plus reference TRBV15 and TRBJ2-1, the full variable domain is DAMVIQNPRYQVTQFGKPVTLSCSQTLNHNVMYWYQQKSSQAPKLLFHYYDKDFNNEADTPDNFQSRRPNTSFCFLDIRSPGLGDTAMYLCATSRRLAGANEQFFGPGTRLTVL.

This clone occurred many times. J is TRBJ1-2 and V is TRBV4-1, with no clear D. With 0 bases removed from V and 8 bases from J, the gap between germline ends came to 10 bases. Looked up from germline, CDR1 is MGHRA and CDR2 is YSYEKL. This CDR3 is built from 13 residues. The CDR3 here is CASSQDTSYGYTF. CDR3 DNA sequence: TGCGCCAGCAGCCAAGATACCAGTTACGGCTACACCTTC.

This clone was recorded once. This chain uses TRBV5-1 with TRBJ2-5; tentatively, D is TRBD1 (6 bases). V was shortened by 1 base and J by 3 bases, with 13 bases between the two germline ends. CDR1 and CDR2 from the germline V gene are SGHRS and YFSETQ. The CDR3 sequence is 15 residues long. CDR3 residues: CASSLLGQYKETQYF. The CDR3 bases are TGCGCCAGCAGCTTGTTAGGACAGTACAAAGAGACCCAGTACTTC.

In its sample, this clone was seen a few times. The chain couples TRBV2 to TRBJ2-7; tentatively, D is TRBD2 (5 bases). Trimming removed 2 bases at V and 7 bases at J, with 9 bases between. Germline loops: CDR1 SNHLY, CDR2 FYNNEI. CDR3 length equals 12 residues. The CDR3 spells CASSESWREQYF. CDR3 nucleotide sequence: TGTGCCAGCAGTGAATCGTGGAGGGAGCAGTACTTC.

The V and J genes are TRBV29-1 and TRBJ2-5; 7 nucleotides match TRBD2. V lost 4 bases to trimming and J lost 5 bases; unmatched junction nucleotides: 7. CDR1 and CDR2 (germline): SQVTM, ANQGSEA. CDR3 length: 13 amino acids. The CDR3 loop is CSVVRGVGETQYF. For the CDR3, the DNA is TGCAGCGTTGTCCGGGGGGTCGGGGAGACCCAGTACTTC.

The chain carries TRBV3-1 (or the pseudogene TRBV3-2) and TRBJ2-3; D may be TRBD1 (6 bases). V was pared by 0 bases and J by 4 bases, with 8 bases between. Looked up from germline, CDR1 is LGHDT and CDR2 is YNNKEL (reference sequence). The CDR3 extends over 14 amino acids. The CDR3 here is CASSQDRGSDTQYF. DNA of the CDR3: TGTGCCAGCAGCCAAGACAGGGGATCAGATACGCAGTATTTT.

This chain joins TRBV29-1 and TRBJ2-7, with 9 bases matching TRBD1. Unmatched junction bases numbered 5, after V lost 7 bases and J lost 4 bases. Germline CDR1 and CDR2: SQVTM and ANQGSEA. This CDR3 comprises 12 residues. The CDR3 DNA sequence: TGCAGCGCGACAGGGGGTACATACGAGCAGTACTTC. Translation gives CSATGGTYEQYF.

The CDR3 DNA reads TGTGCCAGCAGTCCGAGCGGGAGAGAAAGAGAGCAGTTCTTC. Translated: CASSPSGREREQFF. The chain joins TRBV3-1 (or the pseudogene TRBV3-2) to TRBJ2-1; 8 bases agree with TRBD2. This CDR3 spans 14 amino acids. Trimming cost V 6 bases and J 10 bases; bases outside gene matches: 11. CDR1 and CDR2 from the germline V gene are LGHDT and YNNKEL (reference sequence).

V gene TRBV5-4 combines with J gene TRBJ2-5; 8 bases agree with TRBD2. V was clipped by 3 bases and J by 6 bases; unmatched bases: 16. The CDR3 consists of 17 residues. Germline V gene sequence: CDR1 SGHNT, CDR2 YYREEE (reference sequence). The CDR3 loop is CASSSPRERESVKTQYF. CDR3 sequence (DNA): TGTGCCAGCAGCTCGCCTCGGGAGCGGGAGTCGGTAAAGACCCAGTACTTC. The full variable domain, with the rest looked up from reference TRBV5-4 and TRBJ2-5, is ETGVTQSPTHLIKTRGQQVTLRCSSQSGHNTVSWYQQALGQGPQFIFQYYREEENGRGNFPPRFSGLQFPNYSSELNVNALELDDSALYLCASSSPRERESVKTQYFGPGTRLLVL.

This clone was seen more than once but under ten times. The J gene is TRBJ2-2, the V gene TRBV11-2; D might be TRBD2 (5 bases). The V gene lost 5 bases and the J gene lost 5 bases, with 18 bases spanning the gap. CDR3 length equals 16 residues. Per the germline V gene, CDR1 is SGHAT and CDR2 is FQNNGV. The CDR3 sequence: CASSLLRGRTTGELFF. Written as DNA, the CDR3 is TGTGCCAGCAGCCTACTGAGAGGGAGAACGACCGGGGAGCTGTTTTTT.

The gene calls are TRBV6-6 and TRBJ2-2; 11 bases line up with TRBD1. The germline gives CDR1 MNHNY, CDR2 SVGAGI (reference sequence). The CDR3 is made up of 15 amino acids. With V trimmed by 4 bases and J by 5 bases, 3 bases remained unmatched. The CDR3 loop is CASSWTGGATGELFF. In DNA, the CDR3 is TGTGCCAGCAGTTGGACAGGGGGCGCGACCGGGGAGCTGTTTTTT.

This clone was detected once. The V and J genes are TRBV20-1 and TRBJ2-2; D unresolved. Between the trimmed V and J ends, which lost 3 bases and 1 base, there was a span of 6 bases. The germline CDR1 and CDR2 sequences are DFQATT and SNEGSKA (reference sequence). There are 13 residues in the CDR3. In nucleotides, the CDR3 is TGCAGTGCTAGTTTTCGGAACACCGGGGAGCTGTTTTTT. Its protein is CSASFRNTGELFF.

The rearrangement joins TRBV21-1 to TRBJ2-5; TRBD1, the D gene given by the table, was not confirmed from the DNA. TRBV21-1 is designated a pseudogene. This CDR3 comprises 15 residues. For the CDR3, the DNA is TGTGCCAGCAGTGTCCCGACACCTCCTCGGGAGACCCAGTACTTC. It yields the protein CASSVPTPPRETQYF.

The chain employs TRBV28 and TRBJ2-2; TRBD1 agrees at 11 bases. This CDR3 spans 13 amino acids. With V trimmed by 11 bases and J by 6 bases, 5 bases remained unmatched. Germline CDR1 reads MDHEN; CDR2 reads SYDVKM. The CDR3: CAGRDRGSGELFF. CDR3 nucleotide sequence: TGTGCCGGCCGGGACAGGGGGTCCGGGGAGCTGTTTTTT.

Only one count was recorded for this clone. This chain uses TRBV3-1 (or the pseudogene TRBV3-2) with TRBJ2-5; 9 nucleotides align to TRBD2. V shed 2 bases and J 1 base; nucleotides not matched to a gene: 5. CDR3 length: 16 amino acids. CDR1 and CDR2 (germline): LGHDT, YNNKEL (reference sequence). CDR3 loop: CASSQNLAGSQETQYF. DNA of the CDR3: TGTGCCAGCAGCCAAAATCTAGCGGGGAGCCAAGAGACCCAGTACTTC.

The rearrangement links TRBV15 to TRBJ2-1, with TRBD2 matching 7 bases. CDR1 is LNHNV and CDR2 is YYDKDF in the germline V gene (reference sequence). With V trimmed by 3 bases and J by 3 bases, 5 bases remained unmatched. The CDR3 runs 15 residues. As DNA, the CDR3 is TGTGCCACCAGCAGTGGGGCTAGCGGCTACAATGAGCAGTTCTTC. Amino acid sequence: CATSSGASGYNEQFF.

V is TRBV19 and J is TRBJ2-6, with 7 bases identical to TRBD1. The CDR3 is 17 residues long. V lost 1 base, J lost 1 base, and 4 bases stayed unmatched. Germline assignment: CDR1 LNHDA and CDR2 SQIVND (reference sequence). The CDR3 here is CASSIVGTASGANVLTF. The CDR3 DNA follows: TGTGCCAGTAGTATAGTAGGGACAGCTTCTGGGGCCAACGTCCTGACTTTC.